This T cell receptor (beta chain) was observed in a study of OX40 agonist ivuxolimab in advanced cancers. About the research overall: While on treatment, patients had intravenous ivuxolimab at 0.01 to 10 mg/kg every 2 weeks. Study-wide findings and caveats: People who partly responded at 0.1-3.0 mg/kg had some of the least clonal expansion seen. Low normalized T-cell clonal expansion also characterized some of the nonresponders.

Details on this clone: Antigen unknown.

Sequencing used immunoSEQ multiplex PCR; TCRdb keeps in-frame clones, though not all of them. The sample comprises 5,200 or so clones, around 64% of which are singletons, and roughly 50% rests with the top ten. V trimming: 10 bases; J trimming: 6 bases; junction bases outside the gene matches: 12. Germline V gene lookup returns CDR1 LGHNA and CDR2 YNFKEQ. This CDR3 region has 14 residues. This sequence originates from an adult with an advanced solid tumor such as melanoma, head and neck, liver or kidney cancer. Sequenced material: CD4+ or CD8+ T cells sorted from blood, taken in a trial of the OX40 agonist ivuxolimab. This chain links TRBV4-2 with TRBJ2-7; 10 bases line up with TRBD2. CDR3 sequence (DNA): TGTGCCACCGAAGCGGGAGGGGTGGGCTCCGAGCAGTACTTC. Translating it yields CATEAGGVGSEQYF.